These 16 T cell receptor beta chains came from one sample sequenced in a study of cytomegalovirus exposure and HLA in healthy donors. PCR involved 60 Vbeta and 13 Jbeta primers. The data were produced by immunoSEQ multiplex PCR, yet TCRdb's version contains in-frame clones alone and is incomplete. The data show some 200,000 clones, 77% seen once. Specimen: PBMCs. These receptors were obtained from a woman in her sixties or seventies in good health and CMV-seropositive.

This chain uses TRBV2 with TRBJ2-5; D gene ambiguous. V lost 3 bases and J lost 4, with 6 bases in between. This CDR3 is built from 12 residues. Germline V gene sequence: CDR1 SNHLY, CDR2 FYNNEI. The CDR3 sequence is CASSEGRETQYF. DNA of the CDR3: TGTGCCAGCAGTGAGGGCAGAGAGACCCAGTACTTC.

The chain recombines TRBV5-4 with TRBJ2-1; 15 nucleotides line up with TRBD2. Germline V lookup: CDR1 SGHNT, CDR2 YYREEE (reference sequence). The trim removed 3 bases at V and 7 bases at J, leaving 2 bases unmatched. The CDR3 has 15 amino acids. The DNA for the CDR3 is TGTGCCAGCAGCTCCGGGACTAGCGGGGGGAATGAGCAGTTCTTC. Translating it yields CASSSGTSGGNEQFF.

The chain combines TRBV25-1 with TRBJ2-5; D perhaps matches TRBD1 (6 bases). The CDR3 runs 16 residues. Germline V gene data show CDR1 as MGHDK and CDR2 as SYGVNS. V lost 7 bases, J lost 4 bases, and 22 bases lay in between. The CDR3 is CASIGTERGLGETQYF. CDR3 in DNA: TGTGCCAGCATCGGGACCGAAAGGGGGTTAGGAGAGACCCAGTACTTC.

This chain connects TRBV6-5 to TRBJ2-7; TRBD1 aligns across 10 bases. This CDR3 region has 15 residues. CDR1 is MNHEY and CDR2 is SVGAGI in the germline V gene. With V trimmed by 6 bases and J by 5 bases, 10 bases remained unmatched. The CDR3 DNA is TGTGCCAGCAGGCGTTCGAAGGACAGGGGGAACGAGCAGTACTTC. Residues: CASRRSKDRGNEQYF.

This clone showed up just a few times. The J gene is TRBJ2-2, the V gene TRBV11-2, with no clear D. CDR3 length: 15 amino acids. V gave up 3 bases and J gave up 4 bases, with 12 bases separating them. CDR1 and CDR2 from the germline V gene are SGHAT and FQNNGV. The chain's CDR3 is CASSFELRVTGELFF. CDR3 DNA sequence: TGTGCCAGCAGCTTCGAACTACGGGTCACCGGGGAGCTGTTTTTT.

The CDR3 DNA follows: TGCAGCGTACAGGACAGAGACCCTAACTATGGCTACACCTTC. Translated: CSVQDRDPNYGYTF. This rearrangement joins TRBV29-1 to TRBJ1-2, with TRBD1 as a possible D gene (6 bases). This CDR3 region has 14 residues. Trimming removed 6 bases from V and 0 bases from J, with 14 bases in between. Per germline, CDR1 SQVTM and CDR2 ANQGSEA.

The chain uses TRBV14 and TRBJ2-5; D perhaps matches TRBD1 (5 bases). The CDR3 loop spans 15 amino acids. The germline V gene encodes CDR1 SGHDN and CDR2 FVKESK. Between the trimmed V and J ends, which lost 0 bases and 5 bases, there was a span of 13 bases. CDR3 in amino acids: CASSQDWQGRETQYF. Here the CDR3 DNA reads TGTGCCAGCAGCCAAGATTGGCAGGGTCGCGAGACCCAGTACTTC. The complete variable domain, with remaining parts taken from reference TRBV14 and TRBJ2-5, reads EAGVTQFPSHSVIEKGQTVTLRCDPISGHDNLYWYRRVMGKEIKFLLHFVKESKQDESGMPNNRFLAERTGGTYSTLKVQPAELEDSGVYFCASSQDWQGRETQYFGPGTRLLVL.

The chain recombines TRBV27 with TRBJ2-3, with 11 bases fitting TRBD2. The V segment lost 3 bases and the J segment 3 bases; nucleotides outside the gene matches: 5. The CDR3 runs to 16 residues. Germline CDR1 reads MNHEY; CDR2 reads SMNVEV (reference sequence). The CDR3 sequence: CASSFSGGAVTDTQYF. The CDR3 DNA follows: TGTGCCAGCAGTTTTAGCGGGGGGGCTGTTACAGATACGCAGTATTTT.

This rearrangement joins TRBV7-6 to TRBJ2-7; D is unclear. This CDR3 has 16 residues. Trimming cost V 1 base and J 6 bases, with 19 bases left between them. Germline V gene sequence: CDR1 SGHVS, CDR2 FNYEAQ. CDR3 sequence (DNA): TGTGCCAGCAGCTTAGTGGTAGGAGCTGACCTCTCCGAGCAGTACTTC. The encoded protein is CASSLVVGADLSEQYF.

This chain uses TRBV28 with TRBJ1-2, with 8 bases fitting TRBD1. CDR3 length equals 14 residues. The junction had 11 bases not matched to a gene; V was cut back by 6 bases and J by 8 bases. The V gene's germline CDR1 is MDHEN and CDR2 SYDVKM. Here the CDR3 reads CASSKITGGWGYTF. CDR3 DNA: TGTGCCAGCAGCAAAATAACAGGGGGTTGGGGCTACACCTTC.

The gene calls are TRBV7-2 and TRBJ1-1; 7 nucleotides align to TRBD1. Losses at the gene ends were 4 bases for V and 5 bases for J; bases not matched to a gene: 10. From germline, CDR1 is SGHTA and CDR2 FQGNSA. This CDR3 is 15 amino acids long. The CDR3 protein is CASSYRQGERTEAFF. DNA for the CDR3: TGTGCCAGCAGCTACCGACAGGGCGAGAGGACTGAAGCTTTCTTT.

This chain connects TRBV12-5 to TRBJ2-2, with 8 bases aligning to TRBD1. Germline-derived CDR1 and CDR2 are LGHNT and FRNRAP. This CDR3 spans 13 amino acids. Trimming cost V 2 bases and J 8 bases; bases outside gene matches: 1. The CDR3 sequence is CASGLTGGGELFF. The CDR3 nucleotides read TGTGCTAGTGGTTTGACAGGGGGTGGGGAGCTGTTTTTT.

This clone came up once. The V call is TRBV11-2, the J call TRBJ2-3; tentatively, D is TRBD1 (5 bases). Per the germline V gene, CDR1 is SGHAT and CDR2 is FQNNGV. This CDR3 has 15 residues. V was shortened by 1 base and J by 4 bases, with 12 bases between the two germline ends. CDR3 bases: TGTGCCAGCAGCTTAGGGGCAGGGTCAGCAGATACGCAGTATTTT. It encodes CASSLGAGSADTQYF.

The chain recombines TRBV11-3 with TRBJ1-1; possibly TRBD1 for D (5 bases). This CDR3 is built from 14 residues. CDR1 is SGHNT, CDR2 YENEEA, per germline. Trimming left V 2 bases short and J 3 bases short, with 10 bases between. This CDR3 reads CASSLRGKDTEAFF. The DNA for the CDR3 is TGTGCCAGCAGCTTAAGGGGTAAGGACACTGAAGCTTTCTTT.

This clone was detected once. This chain uses TRBV11-2 with TRBJ1-1; D is uncertain. The germline V gene has CDR1 SGHAT and CDR2 FQNNGV. This CDR3 contains 14 residues. Trimming took off 2 bases at V and 5 bases at J, with 12 bases between the two ends. CDR3 protein: CASSLPLAGTEAFF. The CDR3 bases are TGTGCCAGCAGCTTACCGCTTGCGGGAACTGAAGCTTTCTTT.

The chain links TRBV28 to TRBJ2-5; 9 bases map to TRBD1. The germline gives CDR1 MDHEN, CDR2 SYDVKM. The CDR3 is 13 residues long. J gave up 11 bases and V 6 bases, and 10 bases lay outside the gene matches. This CDR3 reads CASRGQGHFQQYF. CDR3 nucleotide sequence: TGTGCCAGCAGGGGACAGGGCCACTTCCAGCAGTACTTC.